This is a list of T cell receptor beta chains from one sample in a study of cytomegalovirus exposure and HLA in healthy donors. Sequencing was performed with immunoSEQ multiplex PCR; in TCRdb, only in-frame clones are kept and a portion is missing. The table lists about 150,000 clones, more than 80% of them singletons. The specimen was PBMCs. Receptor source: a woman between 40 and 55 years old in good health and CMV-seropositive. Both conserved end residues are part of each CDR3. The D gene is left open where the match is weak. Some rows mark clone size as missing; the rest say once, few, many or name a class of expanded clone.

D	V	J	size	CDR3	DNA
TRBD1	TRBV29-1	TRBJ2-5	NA	CSVYGQVKQETQYF	TGCAGCGTCTACGGACAGGTAAAACAAGAGACCCAGTACTTC
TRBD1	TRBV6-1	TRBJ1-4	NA	CASRDRGLGEKLFF	TGTGCCAGCAGGGACAGGGGGCTTGGTGAAAAACTGTTTTTT
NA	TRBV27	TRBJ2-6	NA	CASSVGRGTVSGANVLTF	TGTGCCAGCAGTGTAGGTAGGGGGACGGTCTCTGGGGCCAACGTCCTGACTTTC
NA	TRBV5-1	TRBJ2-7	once	CASSSQPLGEQYF	TGCGCCAGCAGCTCACAACCCCTAGGAGAGCAGTACTTC
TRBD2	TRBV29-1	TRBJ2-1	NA	CSVEVVMTSGKAWNVHEQFF	TGCAGCGTTGAAGTAGTCATGACTAGCGGGAAGGCCTGGAACGTCCATGAGCAGTTCTTC
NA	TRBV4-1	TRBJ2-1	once	CASSQAPLEQFF	TGCGCCAGCAGCCAAGCCCCCCTTGAGCAGTTCTTC
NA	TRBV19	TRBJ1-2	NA	CASIGQFSGLNYGYTF	TGTGCCAGTATTGGCCAATTCTCAGGGTTAAACTATGGCTACACCTTC
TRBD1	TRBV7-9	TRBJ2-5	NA	CASSLQGTRTQYF	TGTGCCAGCAGCCTACAGGGGACCAGGACCCAGTACTTC
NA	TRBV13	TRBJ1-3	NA	CASSLSSGNTIYF	TGTGCCAGCAGCCTCAGCTCTGGAAACACCATATATTTT
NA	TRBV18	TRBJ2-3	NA	CASSPPVGGGTDTQYF	TGTGCCAGCTCACCTCCCGTCGGCGGTGGCACAGATACGCAGTATTTT
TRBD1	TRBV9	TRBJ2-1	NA	CASSLRTGLHNEQFF	TGTGCCAGCAGCCTCCGGACAGGGCTCCACAATGAGCAGTTCTTC
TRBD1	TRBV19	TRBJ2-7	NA	CASRVGQGPYEQYF	TGTGCCAGTAGAGTCGGACAGGGACCCTACGAGCAGTACTTC
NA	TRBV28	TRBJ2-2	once	CASSFAGPGGELFF	TGTGCCAGCAGTTTTGCGGGGCCGGGAGGGGAGCTGTTTTTT
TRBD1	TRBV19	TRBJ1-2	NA	CASSGDRGRKTYGYTF	TGTGCCAGTAGTGGGGACAGGGGCCGCAAGACCTATGGCTACACCTTC
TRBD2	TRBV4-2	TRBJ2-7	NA	CASRGGEGQYF	TGTGCCAGCAGGGGTGGGGAGGGGCAGTACTTC
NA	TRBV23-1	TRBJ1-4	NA	CASSQAVANEKLFF	TGCGCCAGCAGTCAGGCTGTGGCTAATGAAAAACTGTTTTTT
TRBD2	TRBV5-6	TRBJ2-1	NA	CASSLTGGGPINEQFF	TGTGCCAGCAGCTTGACTGGCGGGGGACCAATCAATGAGCAGTTCTTC
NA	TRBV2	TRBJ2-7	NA	CASSEGRPTYEQYF	TGTGCCAGCAGTGAAGGCAGGCCAACCTACGAGCAGTACTTC
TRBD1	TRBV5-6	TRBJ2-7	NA	CASSPDRVVLEQYF	TGTGCCAGCAGCCCAGACAGGGTGGTTCTCGAGCAGTACTTC
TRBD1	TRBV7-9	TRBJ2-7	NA	CASSYGTGLYEQYF	TGTGCCAGCAGCTACGGGACAGGGCTGTACGAGCAGTACTTC
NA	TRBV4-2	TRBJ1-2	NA	CASSPGKGGLGGGEGYTF	TGTGCCAGCAGCCCCGGAAAGGGGGGGCTCGGGGGCGGTGAGGGCTACACCTTC
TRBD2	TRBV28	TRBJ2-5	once	CATGRGGQETQYF	TGTGCCACCGGCCGGGGGGGACAAGAGACCCAGTACTTC
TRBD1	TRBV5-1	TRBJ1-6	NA	CASSAVGDRDSPLHF	TGCGCCAGCTCTGCCGTAGGAGACAGGGATTCACCCCTCCACTTT
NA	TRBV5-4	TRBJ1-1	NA	CASSLDGLMNTEAFF	TGTGCCAGCAGCTTGGACGGTCTCATGAACACTGAAGCTTTCTTT
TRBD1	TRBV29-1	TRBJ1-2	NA	CSARQGDNYGYTF	TGCAGCGCCAGACAGGGAGATAACTATGGCTACACCTTC
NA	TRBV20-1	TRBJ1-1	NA	CSARVSPQAFF	TGCAGTGCTAGAGTTAGTCCTCAAGCTTTCTTT
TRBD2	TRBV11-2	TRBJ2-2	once	CASRSGTTNTGELFF	TGTGCCAGCAGGTCCGGGACTACCAACACCGGGGAGCTGTTTTTT
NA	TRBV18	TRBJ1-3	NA	CASSQPGQTTGNTIYF	TGTGCCAGCTCACAACCGGGACAAACTACTGGAAACACCATATATTTT
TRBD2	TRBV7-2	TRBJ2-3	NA	CASSPAGRATDTQYF	TGTGCCAGCTCCCCCGCCGGGAGGGCAACAGATACGCAGTATTTT
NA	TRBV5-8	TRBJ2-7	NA	CASRRGSEPSYYEQYF	TGTGCCAGCAGGCGGGGTTCGGAGCCCTCCTATTACGAGCAGTACTTC
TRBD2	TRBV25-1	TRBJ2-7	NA	CAPLDGTSAYEQYF	TGTGCCCCATTGGACGGGACTAGCGCTTACGAGCAGTACTTC
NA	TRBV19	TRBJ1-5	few	CASSMLSRGNQPQHF	TGTGCCAGTAGTATGCTATCGCGGGGGAATCAGCCCCAGCATTTT
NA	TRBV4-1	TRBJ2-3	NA	CASSQDPIGTDTQYF	TGCGCCAGCAGCCAAGACCCGATAGGCACAGATACGCAGTATTTT
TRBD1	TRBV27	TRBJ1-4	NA	CASRAGGFNEKLFF	TGTGCCAGCAGGGCAGGGGGTTTTAATGAAAAACTGTTTTTT
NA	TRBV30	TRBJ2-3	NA	CAWSFPGYGADTQYF	TGTGCCTGGAGTTTTCCAGGGTATGGTGCAGATACGCAGTATTTT
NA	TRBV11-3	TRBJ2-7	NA	CASSLLGGYEQYF	TGTGCCAGCAGCTTACTTGGAGGCTACGAGCAGTACTTC
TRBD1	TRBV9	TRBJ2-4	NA	CASSVARDSYIQYF	TGTGCCAGCAGCGTAGCCCGGGACAGTTACATTCAGTACTTC
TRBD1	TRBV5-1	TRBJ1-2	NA	CASSLTGQNYGYTF	TGCGCCAGCAGCCTCACGGGACAGAACTATGGCTACACCTTC
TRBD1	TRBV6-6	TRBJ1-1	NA	CASSKGQQNTEAFF	TGTGCCAGCAGCAAGGGACAGCAGAACACTGAAGCTTTCTTT
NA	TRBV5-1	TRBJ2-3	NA	CASKASGIREDTQYF	TGCGCTAGCAAAGCTTCGGGGATCCGAGAAGATACGCAGTATTTT
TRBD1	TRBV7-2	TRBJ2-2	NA	CASSTTGAGFSGELFF	TGTGCCAGCAGCACGACAGGGGCCGGTTTCTCCGGGGAGCTGTTTTTT
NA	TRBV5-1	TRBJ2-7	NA	CASSFQGDPYEQYF	TGCGCCAGCAGCTTCCAGGGTGACCCCTACGAGCAGTACTTC
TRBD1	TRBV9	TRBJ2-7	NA	CASSPAGTVNYEQYF	TGTGCCAGCAGCCCTGCCGGGACAGTGAACTACGAGCAGTACTTC
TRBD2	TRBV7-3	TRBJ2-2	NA	CASSPGRAPGELFF	TGTGCCAGCAGCCCGGGGAGGGCCCCCGGGGAGCTGTTTTTT
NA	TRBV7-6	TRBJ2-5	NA	CASSLRSDLETQYF	TGTGCCAGCAGCTTAAGATCCGACTTGGAGACCCAGTACTTC
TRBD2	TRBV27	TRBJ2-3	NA	CASSLFPATSELADTQYF	TGTGCCAGCAGTTTATTCCCGGCGACTAGCGAGCTTGCAGATACGCAGTATTTT
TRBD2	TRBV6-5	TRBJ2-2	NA	CASSTQRGGVGELFF	TGTGCCAGCAGTACCCAGCGGGGGGGCGTCGGGGAGCTGTTTTTT
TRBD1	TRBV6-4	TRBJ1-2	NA	CASSQQGEDTYGYTF	TGTGCCAGCAGTCAACAGGGGGAAGACACCTATGGCTACACCTTC
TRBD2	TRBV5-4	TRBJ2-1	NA	CASSLLAGRDEQFF	TGTGCCAGCAGCTTGCTAGCGGGAAGGGATGAGCAGTTCTTC
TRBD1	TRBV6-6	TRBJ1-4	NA	CASSGDRNFNEKLFF	TGTGCCAGCAGTGGGGACAGAAACTTTAATGAAAAACTGTTTTTT
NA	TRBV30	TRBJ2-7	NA	CAWSLSGGFSYEQYF	TGTGCCTGGAGTCTATCTGGGGGCTTCTCCTACGAGCAGTACTTC
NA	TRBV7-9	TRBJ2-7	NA	CASSWGGGYEQYF	TGTGCCAGCAGCTGGGGGGGCGGGTACGAGCAGTACTTC
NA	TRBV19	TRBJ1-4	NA	CASQHSGWAGEKLFF	TGTGCCAGCCAACACAGTGGGTGGGCTGGGGAAAAACTGTTTTTT
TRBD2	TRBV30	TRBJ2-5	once	CAWSRTSGRETQYF	TGTGCCTGGAGCCGTACAAGCGGGAGAGAGACCCAGTACTTC
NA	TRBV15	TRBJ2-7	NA	CATSREYGTAKYEQYF	TGTGCCACCAGCAGAGAATACGGGACTGCAAAATACGAGCAGTACTTC